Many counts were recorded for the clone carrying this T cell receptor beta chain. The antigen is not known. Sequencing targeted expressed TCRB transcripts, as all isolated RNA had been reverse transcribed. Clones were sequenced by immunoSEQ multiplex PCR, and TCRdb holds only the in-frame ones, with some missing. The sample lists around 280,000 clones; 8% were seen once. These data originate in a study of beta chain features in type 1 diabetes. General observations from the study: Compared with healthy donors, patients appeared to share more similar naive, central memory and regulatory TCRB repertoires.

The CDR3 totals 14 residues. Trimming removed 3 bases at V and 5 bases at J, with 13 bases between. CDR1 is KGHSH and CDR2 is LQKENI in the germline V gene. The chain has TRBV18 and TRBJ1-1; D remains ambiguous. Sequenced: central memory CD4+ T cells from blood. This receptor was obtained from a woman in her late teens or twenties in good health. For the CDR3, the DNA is TGTGCCAGCTCACCGGCACTCTCGAAGACTGAAGCTTTCTTT. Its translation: CASSPALSKTEAFF.